This T cell receptor (beta chain) stems from a study of T cell repertoires in cytomegalovirus infection. In the study overall: An indication of both CMV infection and matching HLA type came from public TCR beta signatures. Points from the study as a whole: Cumulative public TCR beta family frequency identified CMV carriers with the relevant HLA.

With respect to this clonotype: Its antigen is unknown.

TCRdb used MiXCR to reprocess the reads, holding one entry per CDR3 protein. This table has 310,000 or so distinct CDR3 sequences, roughly a tenth appearing once. The source of this sequence is a human donor in good health (CMV status not recorded). Some clones in this sample may be carry-over from other donors' samples. Sequenced: PBMCs.

The CDR3 is CASSLAARMNTEAFF. For the CDR3, the DNA is TGTGCCAGCAGCTTGGCCGCCCGAATGAACACTGAAGCTTTCTTT. The rearrangement links TRBV5-6 to TRBJ1-1, with D uncertain. This CDR3 has 15 amino acids. Deletions cut 0 bases from V and 0 bases from J, with 9 bases between. Germline lookup yields CDR1 SGHDT and CDR2 YYEEEE.